This T cell receptor (beta chain) came from a study of shared clonotypes between healthy human individuals. Germline loops: CDR1 SQVTM, CDR2 ANQGSEA. This CDR3 contains 12 residues. Trimming stripped 5 bases from V and 7 bases from J, with 12 bases between. Using immunoSEQ multiplex PCR, the repertoire was profiled, and TCRdb retains in-frame clones only, with some absent. This sample has 1.4 million or so clones, with approximately 98.5% found just once. The TCR sequence derives from a man aged 25 to 40 in good health. The chain couples TRBV29-1 to TRBJ1-5; D is uncertain. Sequencing used naive CD4+ T cells sorted from blood. Noted subset: CD45RA+ positively selected. The CDR3, as DNA: TGCAGCGTTCGTACCAGTTGGCAGCCCCAGCATTTT. Protein product: CSVRTSWQPQHF.